This T cell receptor (beta chain) was observed in a study of blood T cell repertoires in COVID-19. Study information: Acute and convalescent COVID-19 samples came from the United States, Italy and Spain. T cells, B-cell-depleted T cells, or PBMCs provided the cDNA or gDNA that served as material.

The CDR3 consists of 15 residues. V shed 4 bases and J 4 bases; nucleotides not matched to a gene: 9. CDR1 is SGHRS, CDR2 YFSETQ, per germline. Authors' methods: The assay estimated nucleated cells by amplifying reference gene primers. The data were produced by immunoSEQ multiplex PCR, yet TCRdb's version contains in-frame clones alone and is incomplete. D and trimming were read from the DNA, whereas the V and J calls and clone size are those reported in that table. The sample carries about 93,000 clones, approximately 80% recorded once. The material sequenced was peripheral blood. This TCR derives from a human donor in a cohort sampled during active COVID-19. This chain uses TRBV5-1 with TRBJ2-5; 8 nucleotides line up with TRBD1. CDR3 residues: CASSTTTGAAETQYF. As DNA, the CDR3 is TGCGCCAGCAGCACCACGACAGGGGCGGCAGAGACCCAGTACTTC. Variable domain in full (rest from reference TRBV5-1 and TRBJ2-5): KAGVTQTPRYLIKTRGQQVTLSCSPISGHRSVSWYQQTPGQGLQFLFEYFSETQRNKGNFPGRFSGRQFSNSRSEMNVSTLELGDSALYLCASSTTTGAAETQYFGPGTRLLVL.